A single sample gave rise to the 26 T cell receptor beta chains below, sequenced in a study of cytomegalovirus exposure and HLA in healthy donors. PCR amplification relied on 60 Vbeta primers (plus 13 Jbeta primers). Sequenced by immunoSEQ multiplex PCR; TCRdb stores in-frame clones only, minus some. Of about 130,000 clones listed, 80% are singletons. The sample consisted of PBMCs. The receptor set was obtained from a man aged 25 to 40 in good health and CMV-seronegative.

J is TRBJ2-3 and V is TRBV10-1; 11 bases are a match to TRBD2. The ends lost 4 bases at V and 4 bases at J; junction bases unmatched: 13. The CDR3 length is 18 residues. Germline-derived CDR1 and CDR2 are WNHNN and SYGVQD (reference sequence). The CDR3 coding sequence is TGCGCCAGCAGTGGTCGGACTAGCGGGTCTAATTTGGCAGATACGCAGTATTTT. It translates to CASSGRTSGSNLADTQYF.

This chain links TRBV28 with TRBJ2-3; 7 bases are a match to TRBD1. V lost 7 bases, J lost 2 bases, and 9 bases stayed unmatched. The CDR3 contains 15 residues. Germline V gene sequence: CDR1 MDHEN, CDR2 SYDVKM. CDR3 bases: TGTGCCAGCAAGGCCAGGGGGTTGCTCACAGATACGCAGTATTTT. The encoded protein is CASKARGLLTDTQYF.

The chain joins TRBV18 to TRBJ1-2; D remains ambiguous. Per germline, CDR1 KGHSH and CDR2 LQKENI. With 3 bases removed from V and 4 bases from J, the gap between germline ends came to 9 bases. This CDR3 has 13 amino acids. The CDR3 region is CASSPREGYGYTF. In DNA, the CDR3 is TGTGCCAGCTCACCGCGGGAGGGCTATGGCTACACCTTC.

In nucleotides, the CDR3 is TGTGCCACCAGCAGAGCGGGGGGCAGGGAGACCCAGTACTTC. The encoded protein is CATSRAGGRETQYF. The chain carries TRBV15 and TRBJ2-5, with TRBD2 as a possible D gene (7 bases). The CDR3 covers 14 residues. Germline V gives CDR1 LNHNV, CDR2 YYDKDF (reference sequence). Trimming took off 1 base at V and 5 bases at J, with 11 bases between the two ends.

The V and J genes are TRBV7-9 and TRBJ2-2, with a weak D call TRBD1 (6 bases). Germline V gene lookup returns CDR1 SEHNR and CDR2 FQNEAQ (reference sequence). V was pared by 4 bases and J by 3 bases, with 15 bases between. The CDR3 is 16 residues long. In DNA, the CDR3 is TGTGCCAGCAGCTCACACCCGGACAGTTACACCGGGGAGCTGTTTTTT. It encodes CASSSHPDSYTGELFF.

The chain uses TRBV15 and TRBJ2-3; D may be TRBD2 (5 bases). Trimming stripped 3 bases from V and 2 bases from J, with 12 bases between. CDR1 is LNHNV, CDR2 YYDKDF, per germline (reference sequence). The CDR3 consists of 15 residues. Written as DNA, the CDR3 is TGTGCCACCAGCAGGGACTTCACCCTCACAGATACGCAGTATTTT. Translated, it gives CATSRDFTLTDTQYF.

The CDR3 DNA follows: TGTGCCAGCAGCTACCTTGGACTTACCGACAATGAGCAGTTCTTC. Protein: CASSYLGLTDNEQFF. The chain recombines TRBV7-2 with TRBJ2-1; a possible D gene is TRBD2 (5 bases). The CDR3 runs 15 residues. Trimming removed 4 bases from V and 5 bases from J, with 15 bases in between. CDR1 and CDR2 from the germline V gene are SGHTA and FQGNSA.

The chain has TRBV19 and TRBJ2-7, with 7 bases identical to TRBD2. Germline V gives CDR1 LNHDA, CDR2 SQIVND (reference sequence). V lost 9 bases to trimming and J lost 2 bases; unmatched junction nucleotides: 1. The CDR3 runs to 11 residues. CDR3 loop: CASGLAYEQYF. In DNA form, the CDR3 reads TGTGCCAGCGGACTAGCCTACGAGCAGTACTTC. The whole variable domain, remainder taken from reference TRBV19 and TRBJ2-7, is DGGITQSPKYLFRKEGQNVTLSCEQNLNHDAMYWYRQDPGQGLRLIYYSQIVNDFQKGDIAEGYSVSREKKESFPLTVTSAQKNPTAFYLCASGLAYEQYFGPGTRLTVT.

The chain employs TRBV10-3 and TRBJ2-7, with 12 nucleotides matching TRBD2. The CDR3 has 16 amino acids. Germline V gene data show CDR1 as ENHRY and CDR2 as SYGVKD. Trimming removed 4 bases from V and 3 bases from J; junction bases left unmatched: 7. The CDR3 region is CAISGGLAGILYEQYF. The CDR3 DNA follows: TGTGCCATCAGTGGTGGACTAGCGGGAATCCTCTACGAGCAGTACTTC.

The V gene is TRBV4-3, the J gene TRBJ2-3; 11 nucleotides align to TRBD2. After removal of 0 bases from V and 8 bases from J, the junction contained 13 bases not matched to a gene. The germline CDR1 and CDR2 sequences are LGHNA and YSLEER. This CDR3 is 18 amino acids long. The CDR3 DNA reads as TGCGCCAGCAGCCAAGATTTAGCGGGAGGGCCGATCGGAGTTACGCAGTATTTT. Protein product: CASSQDLAGGPIGVTQYF.

The chain links TRBV5-1 to TRBJ2-2, with D possibly matching TRBD1 (6 bases). The CDR3 covers 14 residues. The germline V gene has CDR1 SGHRS and CDR2 YFSETQ. V was pared by 0 bases and J by 11 bases, with 14 bases between. The CDR3 DNA is TGCGCCAGCAGCTTGGTGCAGTCAGGGGCTGAGCTGTTTTTT. It specifies CASSLVQSGAELFF.

Note on this clone: Other DNA sequences in this specimen translate into the identical CDR3. V and J are TRBV29-1 and TRBJ2-5; a possible D gene is TRBD2 (6 bases). V was cut by 7 bases and J by 4 bases, with 16 bases left in between. CDR1 is SQVTM and CDR2 is ANQGSEA in the germline V gene. The CDR3 has 13 residues. CDR3 sequence: CSAPSRGGETQYF. The DNA for the CDR3 is TGCAGCGCCCCCTCCCGGGGAGGAGAGACCCAGTACTTC.

CDR3 nucleotides: TGTGCCAGCAGCTTAAAAATCCCCGGGACGCAGTATTTT. Translating gives CASSLKIPGTQYF. This chain uses TRBV5-6 with TRBJ2-3; D call uncertain. Germline V CDR1 and CDR2: SGHDT, YYEEEE. V was clipped by 2 bases and J by 9 bases, with 13 bases between them. The CDR3 length is 13 residues. The full variable domain, in which reference TRBV5-6 and TRBJ2-3 provide the parts outside the CDR3, is DAGVTQSPTHLIKTRGQQVTLRCSPKSGHDTVSWYQQALGQGPQFIFQYYEEEERQRGNFPDRFSGHQFPNYSSELNVNALLLGDSALYLCASSLKIPGTQYFGPGTRLTVL.

This clone was seen a few times. The chain carries TRBV4-1 and TRBJ2-7, with TRBD1 matching over 8 bases. Losses at the gene ends were 0 bases for V and 3 bases for J; bases not matched to a gene: 10. Germline values: CDR1 MGHRA, CDR2 YSYEKL. The CDR3 runs to 17 residues. The DNA of the CDR3 is TGCGCCAGCAGCCAAGATACGGTAAGGACAGGGTTCTACGAGCAGTACTTC. Translating it yields CASSQDTVRTGFYEQYF.

The V gene is TRBV5-1, the J gene TRBJ1-3, with TRBD1 as a possible D gene (6 bases). With 4 bases removed from V and 2 bases from J, the gap between germline ends came to 10 bases. The CDR3 sequence is 14 residues long. CDR1 is SGHRS, CDR2 YFSETQ, per germline. The DNA for the CDR3 is TGCGCCAGCAGCCTATCAGGGGCTGGAAACACCATATATTTT. Amino acid sequence: CASSLSGAGNTIYF.

This clone is a singleton in its sample. The V and J genes are TRBV5-7 and TRBJ2-5; the match to TRBD2 covers 8 bases. With the DNA end fitting TRBJ2-7 better, the J assignment may be wrong. TRBV5-7 is sorted into the ORF group, with uncertain function. CDR3 length: 14 residues. The DNA of the CDR3 is TGTGCCAGCAGCGCTTCCGGGACTAGTCTCGAGCAGTACTTC. As protein: CASSASGTSLEQYF.

The chain links TRBV30 to TRBJ1-4; D unclear. Between the trimmed V and J ends, which lost 8 bases and 4 bases, there was a span of 14 bases. The CDR3 loop spans 13 amino acids. Germline CDR1 and CDR2: GTSNPN and SVGIG (reference sequence). The CDR3 loop reads CATLFGINEKLFF. For the CDR3, the DNA is TGTGCCACGCTATTCGGGATTAATGAAAAACTGTTTTTT.

The chain employs TRBV10-1 and TRBJ2-2; weak D call: TRBD2 (6 bases). The CDR3 length is 14 residues. The V gene's germline CDR1 is WNHNN and CDR2 SYGVQD (reference sequence). With 6 bases removed from V and 2 bases from J, the gap between germline ends came to 10 bases. CDR3 bases: TGCGCCAGCAGCCCCGGGACTAACACCGGGGAGCTGTTTTTT. This gives the protein CASSPGTNTGELFF.

The chain couples TRBV30 to TRBJ2-3, with 8 positions matching TRBD2. With 2 bases clipped from V and 1 base from J, the junction kept 2 bases outside the gene matches. Germline V gene sequence: CDR1 GTSNPN, CDR2 SVGIG (reference sequence). The CDR3 contains 14 residues. The CDR3 region has the DNA TGTGCCTGGAGTCCGGGAGGGCGCACAGATACGCAGTATTTT. Its translation is CAWSPGGRTDTQYF.

As DNA, the CDR3 is TGTGCCAGCAGTTTAGGCGGGCTTAGGTGGCAGTACTTC. It specifies CASSLGGLRWQYF. The V call is TRBV28, the J call TRBJ2-7, with a weak D call TRBD2 (5 bases). CDR1 and CDR2 (germline): MDHEN, SYDVKM. The V gene lost 2 bases and the J gene lost 9 bases, with 14 bases spanning the gap. The CDR3 consists of 13 residues.

V is TRBV19 and J is TRBJ1-1, with D unresolved. CDR3 length: 16 amino acids. CDR1 is LNHDA, CDR2 SQIVND, per germline (reference sequence). The V and J ends lost 2 bases and 1 base respectively, with 14 bases between them. CDR3: CASSIQAGSRNTEAFF. For the CDR3, the DNA is TGTGCCAGTAGTATACAGGCCGGCTCTCGGAACACTGAAGCTTTCTTT. Supplemented by reference TRBV19 and TRBJ1-1, the full variable domain reads DGGITQSPKYLFRKEGQNVTLSCEQNLNHDAMYWYRQDPGQGLRLIYYSQIVNDFQKGDIAEGYSVSREKKESFPLTVTSAQKNPTAFYLCASSIQAGSRNTEAFFGQGTRLTVV.

The chain joins TRBV28 to TRBJ2-7, with D possibly matching TRBD1 (6 bases). The CDR3 extends over 13 amino acids. With 6 bases removed from V and 1 base from J, the gap between germline ends came to 10 bases. Germline loops: CDR1 MDHEN, CDR2 SYDVKM. CDR3: CASSPQGSYEQYF. The CDR3 DNA follows: TGTGCCAGCAGCCCACAGGGATCCTACGAGCAGTACTTC.

The rearrangement links TRBV10-3 to TRBJ1-4, with 7 bases identical to TRBD1. The germline CDR1 and CDR2 sequences are ENHRY and SYGVKD. The J segment lost 3 bases and the V segment lost 8 bases, leaving 6 bases of the junction unmatched. The length of the CDR3 is 14 residues. CDR3 sequence (DNA): TGTGCCATCGGTAGGGGACAGCCTAATGAAAAACTGTTTTTT. It encodes CAIGRGQPNEKLFF.

The gene calls are TRBV27 and TRBJ2-1, with 8 bases that match TRBD2. This CDR3 comprises 15 residues. From germline, CDR1 is MNHEY and CDR2 SMNVEV (reference sequence). V lost 1 base to trimming and J lost 9 bases; unmatched junction nucleotides: 8. This CDR3 is CASSLYGGGTIEQFF. The CDR3 nucleotides are TGTGCCAGCAGTTTATACGGGGGGGGTACTATTGAGCAGTTCTTC.

V and J are TRBV5-6 and TRBJ2-7; D gene ambiguous. Germline lookup yields CDR1 SGHDT and CDR2 YYEEEE. Trimming took off 0 bases at V and 3 bases at J, with 10 bases between the two ends. The CDR3 runs to 14 residues. The CDR3 DNA reads TGTGCCAGCAGCTTGGATCTGAGAAACTACGAGCAGTACTTC. Its translation is CASSLDLRNYEQYF. Using reference TRBV5-6 and TRBJ2-7 for the parts outside the CDR3, the full variable domain is DAGVTQSPTHLIKTRGQQVTLRCSPKSGHDTVSWYQQALGQGPQFIFQYYEEEERQRGNFPDRFSGHQFPNYSSELNVNALLLGDSALYLCASSLDLRNYEQYFGPGTRLTVT.

The chain uses TRBV15 and TRBJ2-1; perhaps TRBD2 as D (6 bases). This CDR3 is 17 amino acids long. The V end lost 0 bases, the J end lost 9 bases, and 21 bases lay between the germline ends. CDR1 LNHNV and CDR2 YYDKDF come from the germline V gene (reference sequence). In nucleotides, the CDR3 is TGTGCCACCAGCAGAGATTCAAGGACGGGGGTTGGAGGTGAGCAGTTCTTC. Protein: CATSRDSRTGVGGEQFF.